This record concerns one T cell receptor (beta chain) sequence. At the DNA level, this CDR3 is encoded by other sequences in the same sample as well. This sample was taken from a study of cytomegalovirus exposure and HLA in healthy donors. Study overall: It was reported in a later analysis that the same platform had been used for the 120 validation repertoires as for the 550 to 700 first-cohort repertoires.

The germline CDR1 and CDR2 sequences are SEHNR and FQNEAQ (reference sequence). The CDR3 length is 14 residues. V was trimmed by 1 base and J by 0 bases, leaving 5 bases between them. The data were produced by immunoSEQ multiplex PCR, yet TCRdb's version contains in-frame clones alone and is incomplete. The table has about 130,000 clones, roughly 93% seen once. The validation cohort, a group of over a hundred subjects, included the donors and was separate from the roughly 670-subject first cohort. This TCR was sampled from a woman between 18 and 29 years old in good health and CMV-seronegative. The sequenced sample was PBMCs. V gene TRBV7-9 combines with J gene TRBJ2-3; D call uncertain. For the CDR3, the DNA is TGTGCCAGCAGCTTAGGGCTTAGCACAGATACGCAGTATTTT. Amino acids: CASSLGLSTDTQYF.